Listed below are T cell receptor beta chains from one sample, sequenced in a study of blood T cell repertoires in COVID-19. The table came from immunoSEQ multiplex PCR; TCRdb's copy has only in-frame clones and leaves some out. The table shows tens of thousands of clones, with roughly 80% occurring only once. The sample consisted of peripheral blood. The receptors stem from a human donor in a cohort sampled during active COVID-19. CDR3s include the opening cysteine and the closing phenylalanine or tryptophan. D genes are given only for firm matches. Part of the rows lack a size; the others show once, few, many or a class for expanded clones.

few	TRBV15	-	TRBJ1-3	TGTGCCACTAGGCTAGACCACTCTGGAAACACCATATATTTT	CATRLDHSGNTIYF
-	TRBV15	-	TRBJ1-2	TGTGCCACCAGCAGAGGGGCAGAGGGTGGCTACACCTTC	CATSRGAEGGYTF
-	TRBV4-2	TRBD1	TRBJ2-3	TGTGCCAGCAGCCGGAATAGTGAAGGGGGCCTCACAGATACGCAGTATTTT	CASSRNSEGGLTDTQYF
-	TRBV11-2	TRBD2	TRBJ2-1	TGTGCCAGCAGGCCCGAGGCTAGCGGGCTGGATGAGCAGTTCTTC	CASRPEASGLDEQFF
-	TRBV7-3	-	TRBJ2-5	TGTGCCAGCAGCGAGGGAGCGGGAGAGACCCAGTACTTC	CASSEGAGETQYF
once	TRBV2	TRBD2	TRBJ2-2	TGTGCCAGCAGATTTTCCGGGACTAGCGGGACTATATTGGGGGGACGGGAGCTGTTTTTT	CASRFSGTSGTILGGRELFF
-	TRBV6-5	-	TRBJ2-2	TGTGCCAGCAGCGCTAGCCGGGAGCTGTTTTTT	CASSASRELFF
-	TRBV11-2	-	TRBJ2-7	TGTGCCAGCAGCCTCGCGACAGTTTCGGGCGAGCAGTACTTC	CASSLATVSGEQYF
-	TRBV7-3	TRBD2	TRBJ2-2	TGTGCCAGCAGGACTAGCGGGGGCACCGGGGAGCTGTTTTTT	CASRTSGGTGELFF
-	TRBV4-3	TRBD2	TRBJ2-7	TGCGCCAGCAGCCAAGGGAGCGGGAGCTTCGAGCAGTACTTC	CASSQGSGSFEQYF
-	TRBV5-1	TRBD1	TRBJ1-1	TGCGCCAGCAGCTCAAACAGGGGAACGAACACTGAAGCTTTCTTT	CASSSNRGTNTEAFF
-	TRBV2	TRBD2	TRBJ2-5	TGTGCCAGCCTTCGGGGGGGGGCAGAGACCCAGTACTTC	CASLRGGAETQYF
-	TRBV19	TRBD1	TRBJ2-7	TGTGCCAGTAGTATCCCCCCGACAGGGGGTCCCTACGAGCAGTACTTC	CASSIPPTGGPYEQYF
-	TRBV10-3	TRBD1	TRBJ1-5	TGTGCCATCAGAGGGACAGGGGGCGAGCAGCCCCAGCATTTT	CAIRGTGGEQPQHF
-	TRBV28	-	TRBJ1-5	TGTGCCAGCAGTTACAGTAACAATCAGCCCCAGCATTTT	CASSYSNNQPQHF
many	TRBV2	TRBD1	TRBJ2-7	TGTGCCAGGTCGGGACAGAATACCTACGAGCAGTACTTC	CARSGQNTYEQYF
-	TRBV5-1	-	TRBJ1-1	TGCGCCAGCAGCTTGGCAGGGCCCCCGAACACTGAAGCTTTCTTT	CASSLAGPPNTEAFF
-	TRBV28	-	TRBJ1-6	TGTGCCACCTTGAGGGGGAGCTCCTATAATTCACCCCTCCACTTT	CATLRGSSYNSPLHF
once	TRBV5-1	-	TRBJ2-3	TGCGCCAGCAGCTTGATCCAGGGCCAACCAGGGACGCAGTATTTT	CASSLIQGQPGTQYF
-	TRBV4-1	TRBD2	TRBJ2-7	TGCGCCAGCAGCCAAGAAACTAGCGGGCGGGCCCCTCGGTACTTC	CASSQETSGRAPRYF
few	TRBV5-5	-	TRBJ2-7	TGTGCCAGCAGCTTCCCAGGGCACTACGAGCAGTACTTC	CASSFPGHYEQYF
few	TRBV7-2	TRBD1	TRBJ2-2	TGTGCCAGCAGCTTAGGGACAGGGGGCCTCACCGGGGAGCTGTTTTTT	CASSLGTGGLTGELFF
once	TRBV6-6	-	TRBJ2-7	TGTGCCAGCGGGGTTGGGACTTCATCCTACGAGCAGTACTTC	CASGVGTSSYEQYF
-	TRBV29-1	-	TRBJ2-1	TGCAGCGTAAACACCGGACAAGAGCAGTTCTTC	CSVNTGQEQFF
-	TRBV7-9	TRBD1	TRBJ2-5	TGTGCCAGCACCAAACAGGGGACGGAGACCCAGTACTTC	CASTKQGTETQYF
-	TRBV25-1	-	TRBJ2-1	TGTGCCAGCAGTGAGGCTAGTCTACAGGGTCAGCAGTTCTTC	CASSEASLQGQQFF
-	TRBV27	-	TRBJ2-1	TGTGCCAGCAGTTTAGGTCTGGGGGGCTACAATGAGCAGTTCTTC	CASSLGLGGYNEQFF
-	TRBV5-1	-	TRBJ2-1	TGCGCCAGCAGCTCTCTACAGGGTAGTGAGCAGTTCTTC	CASSSLQGSEQFF
-	TRBV7-9	-	TRBJ2-3	TGTGCCAGCAGCGGAGGCGTTGGGAGAGCAGATACGCAGTATTTT	CASSGGVGRADTQYF
-	TRBV7-2	TRBD1	TRBJ2-1	TGTGCCAGCAGCTCCCGGACAGGGGGGGTAAATGAGCAGTTCTTC	CASSSRTGGVNEQFF
-	TRBV5-1	TRBD1	TRBJ2-1	TGCGCCAGCAGCCACGGGACAGGGGGATGGTCCTACAATGAGCAGTTCTTC	CASSHGTGGWSYNEQFF
-	TRBV7-9	-	TRBJ1-6	TGTGCCAGCAGCGCAACAGGGTTTAATTCACCCCTCCACTTT	CASSATGFNSPLHF
-	TRBV7-6	-	TRBJ2-1	TGTGCCAGCAGCTTCGGGGTTTCGCGTTCCCCCTCGGATGAGCAGTTCTTC	CASSFGVSRSPSDEQFF
-	TRBV30	-	TRBJ1-1	TGTGCCTGGAGTGTACTTTTGGTAAGCAACACTGAAGCTTTCTTT	CAWSVLLVSNTEAFF
-	TRBV28	-	TRBJ2-7	TGTGCCAGCACCTACGACAATGACTACGAGCAGTACTTC	CASTYDNDYEQYF
once	TRBV19	-	TRBJ2-1	TGTGCCAGTAGTATATTAACCCCACAGAGAGGGCTAAACAATGAGCAGTTCTTC	CASSILTPQRGLNNEQFF
-	TRBV3-1/TRBV3-2	TRBD1	TRBJ2-4	TGTGCCAGCAGCCAAAACGTGGGACAGGGGTTGGGCATTCAGTACTTC	CASSQNVGQGLGIQYF
-	TRBV28	-	TRBJ2-4	TGTGCCAGCACCCGCGGCCTACTAGCCAAAAACATTCAGTACTTC	CASTRGLLAKNIQYF
-	TRBV4-1	-	TRBJ1-2	TGCGCCAGCAGCCCAAGGGTAGTCGAGGGTGGCTACACCTTC	CASSPRVVEGGYTF
-	TRBV10-3	-	TRBJ1-4	TGTGCCATCAGTGACCTTAGCGCGGCTAATGAAAAACTGTTTTTT	CAISDLSAANEKLFF